This is a list of T cell receptor beta chains from one sample in a study of shared clonotypes between healthy human individuals. Measured with immunoSEQ multiplex PCR; TCRdb has only the in-frame clones, and not every one. The sample carries around 1.6 million clones, about 98% recorded once. Sequenced sample: naive CD4+ T cells sorted from blood. The receptors were sampled from a man aged 25-45 years in good health. Both conserved end residues are part of each CDR3. D genes are given only for firm matches. Some rows mark clone size as missing; the rest say once, few, many or name a class of expanded clone.

abundance	j_gene	d_gene	v_gene	len	CDR3nt	CDR3aa
-	TRBJ2-7	-	TRBV19	13	TGTGCCAGTAGCATTAAGCAGGGATACGAGCAGTACTTC	CASSIKQGYEQYF
-	TRBJ1-1	TRBD1	TRBV27	15	TGTGCCAGCAGTCCGCGGACAGGGCTTGGCTTGGAAGCTTTCTTT	CASSPRTGLGLEAFF
-	TRBJ1-5	-	TRBV12-1	16	TGTGCCAGCAGCTTTTTGCCCGGGAATAGCAATCAGCCCCAGCATTTT	CASSFLPGNSNQPQHF
-	TRBJ2-5	-	TRBV2	13	TGTGCCAGCAGTGACGGGGCAGGAGAGACCCAGTACTTC	CASSDGAGETQYF
-	TRBJ2-2	TRBD2	TRBV18	16	TGTGCCAGCTCACCTCAGGGGACTAGAAACACCGGGGAGCTGTTTTTT	CASSPQGTRNTGELFF
-	TRBJ2-7	TRBD1	TRBV5-1	12	TGCGCCAGCAGCCGACAGGGTTACGAGCAGTACTTC	CASSRQGYEQYF
-	TRBJ2-7	-	TRBV7-9	13	TGTGCCAGCAGCTTAGAGGGCCCCTACGAGCAGTACTTC	CASSLEGPYEQYF
-	TRBJ2-3	TRBD1	TRBV9	20	TGTGCCAGCACCGGGACAGGGGATCGGCAAGGGAGAACTAGCACAGATACGCAGTATTTT	CASTGTGDRQGRTSTDTQYF
-	TRBJ2-2	-	TRBV11-3	13	TGTGCCAGCAGCTTAGAAGGCACCGGGGAGCTGTTTTTT	CASSLEGTGELFF
-	TRBJ2-7	TRBD1	TRBV5-1	16	TGCGCCAGCAGCTCCTCCCCTCCCCCAGGGGGCCACGAGCAGTACTTC	CASSSSPPPGGHEQYF
-	TRBJ2-7	-	TRBV11-3	13	TGTGCCAGCAGCCCGTCCAGGGTGGGTGAGCAGTACTTC	CASSPSRVGEQYF
-	TRBJ2-1	-	TRBV5-8	16	TGTGCCAGCAGCTCCCTTGGGGTAGGCTCCTACAATGAGCAGTTCTTC	CASSSLGVGSYNEQFF
-	TRBJ2-7	-	TRBV10-3	11	TGTGCCATCAGTGTTAAGTACGAGCAGTACTTC	CAISVKYEQYF
-	TRBJ2-1	TRBD2	TRBV15	15	TGTGCCACCAGCACTAGCGGGAGGGGGTACAATGAGCAGTTCTTC	CATSTSGRGYNEQFF
-	TRBJ2-2	-	TRBV5-1	14	TGCGCCAGCAGCTTGGTCCCATCGGCCGGGGAGCTGTTTTTT	CASSLVPSAGELFF
-	TRBJ2-5	-	TRBV9	14	TGTGCCAGCAGCGTAGGGGGTTCCCAAGAGACCCAGTACTTC	CASSVGGSQETQYF
-	TRBJ2-3	TRBD1	TRBV15	18	TGTGCCACCAGCAGAGGGGTCCCGGACAGGGGGCGAACAGATACGCAGTATTTT	CATSRGVPDRGRTDTQYF
-	TRBJ2-1	-	TRBV2	16	TGTGCCAGCAGTGAAGGGGGTAGGAGGACCTACAATGAGCAGTTCTTC	CASSEGGRRTYNEQFF
-	TRBJ1-4	TRBD1	TRBV9	14	TGTGCCAGCAACAGGGGGACAGCGAATGAAAAACTGTTTTTT	CASNRGTANEKLFF
-	TRBJ1-1	-	TRBV19	13	TGTGCCAGTAGCAAAGGGGTGGTGGCTGAAGCTTTCTTT	CASSKGVVAEAFF
-	TRBJ1-3	-	TRBV27	16	TGTGCCAGCAGTTTTATGGGTCCCGGCTCTGGAAACACCATATATTTT	CASSFMGPGSGNTIYF
-	TRBJ2-5	TRBD1	TRBV5-4	15	TGTGCCAGCAGCTTAAAACAGGGGGACCAAGAGACCCAGTACTTC	CASSLKQGDQETQYF
once	TRBJ2-1	-	TRBV14	13	TGTGCCAGCAGCATTAACTCCTACAATGAGCAGTTCTTC	CASSINSYNEQFF
-	TRBJ1-2	TRBD1	TRBV5-4	15	TGTGCCAGCAGCTTGGGCCGGGACAGGATGTATGGCTACACCTTC	CASSLGRDRMYGYTF
-	TRBJ2-2	TRBD2	TRBV11-1	15	TGTGCCAGCAGCCCAGCGGGGGTTCGGACCGGGGAGCTGTTTTTT	CASSPAGVRTGELFF
-	TRBJ2-7	-	TRBV4-2	14	TGTGCCAGCAGCCAAGTATCTAGCACCTACGAGCAGTACTTC	CASSQVSSTYEQYF
-	TRBJ1-2	-	TRBV28	12	TGTGCCAGCAGTTTGCCCATCAATGGCTACACCTTC	CASSLPINGYTF
-	TRBJ2-7	-	TRBV5-1	13	TGCGCCAGCGGCACCTCCGGGTTGTACGAGCAGTACTTC	CASGTSGLYEQYF
-	TRBJ2-7	-	TRBV11-3	12	TGTGCCAGCAGCTTCGGGACCTACGAGCAGTACTTC	CASSFGTYEQYF
-	TRBJ2-2	TRBD1	TRBV4-1	14	TGCGCCAGCAGCACCGGGACAGTCACCGGGGAGCTGTTTTTT	CASSTGTVTGELFF
once	TRBJ2-3	-	TRBV4-1	13	TGCGCCAGCAGCCAAGCGGGAACAGATACGCAGTATTTT	CASSQAGTDTQYF
-	TRBJ2-1	TRBD2	TRBV5-4	15	TGTGCCAGCAGCTTTTTGCTAGCGGGGCACAATGAGCAGTTCTTC	CASSFLLAGHNEQFF
-	TRBJ2-2	-	TRBV28	14	TGTGCCAGCAGAACGGAGGGCCACACCGGGGAGCTGTTTTTT	CASRTEGHTGELFF
-	TRBJ2-7	TRBD1	TRBV5-4	14	TGTGCCAGCAGCTCCCCGGGACAGACCAACGAGCAGTACTTC	CASSSPGQTNEQYF
-	TRBJ1-1	-	TRBV28	14	TGTGCCAGCAGTTCCTCGGGGGCGGGTACTGAAGCTTTCTTT	CASSSSGAGTEAFF
-	TRBJ2-1	TRBD2	TRBV10-3	14	TGTGCCATCAGTGCACTAGCGGAGGGGAATGAGCAGTTCTTC	CAISALAEGNEQFF
-	TRBJ1-1	-	TRBV5-4	15	TGTGCCAGCAGCCGGGGTGGGCCGCTGAACACTGAAGCTTTCTTT	CASSRGGPLNTEAFF
-	TRBJ2-3	TRBD2	TRBV15	16	TGTGCCACCAGTCCACCACCTAGCGGGGGCACAGATACGCAGTATTTT	CATSPPPSGGTDTQYF
-	TRBJ1-2	TRBD1	TRBV28	13	TGTGCCAGCAGTCCCCGGGACAGGCATGGCTACACCTTC	CASSPRDRHGYTF
-	TRBJ1-4	-	TRBV15	16	TGTGCCACCAGCAGATTGAACCGGTGGGGGAATGAAAAACTGTTTTTT	CATSRLNRWGNEKLFF
-	TRBJ2-7	-	TRBV5-8	14	TGTGCCAGCAGCTCAGGACCTAGCACCTACGAGCAGTACTTC	CASSSGPSTYEQYF
-	TRBJ2-7	-	TRBV10-1	13	TGCGCCAGCAGTGGTCAGGGGCTGTACGAGCAGTACTTC	CASSGQGLYEQYF
-	TRBJ2-5	TRBD2	TRBV9	17	TGTGCCAGCAGCGCCCTGACTAGCGGGAGTCTACAAGAGACCCAGTACTTC	CASSALTSGSLQETQYF
-	TRBJ2-7	TRBD1	TRBV5-1	14	TGCGCCAGCAGGGACAGGGGTACTGCCTACGAGCAGTACTTC	CASRDRGTAYEQYF
-	TRBJ2-3	-	TRBV20-1	9	TGCACCAACGCAGATACGCAGTATTTT	CTNADTQYF